This TCR beta chain originates from a study of regulatory T cells in long-lasting Graves disease. Germline CDR1 SEHNR, CDR2 FQNEAQ (reference sequence). There are 15 residues in the CDR3. Construction of the TCR beta libraries employed iRepertoire HTBI primers in conjunction with Arm-PCR of CDR3 regions. A single record per CDR3 protein comes from TCRdb applying MiXCR to the multiplex PCR reads. The sample includes over 450,000 distinct CDR3 sequences, 12% of them seen just once. Remarks on this clonotype: It may be a read error: a sequence one base away is much more abundant.

The time point: newly diagnosed GD, antithyroid drugs for less than 3 months. With RNA extracted from PBMCs as input, the TCR library was made. Approximately 9.9-milliliter peripheral blood samples went into EDTA tubes. The data were also submitted as part of a second study, on T cells in Graves' hyperthyroidism and ophthalmopathy.

The J gene is TRBJ2-3, the V gene TRBV7-9; no clear D gene. Sequenced material: peripheral blood mononuclear cells (PBMCs), taken at new diagnosis, from a patient treated with antithyroid drugs. This clonotype originated in a woman aged 30 to 39 with Graves disease. CDR3 region: CASSWAHGVKNTQCF. CDR3 DNA sequence: TGTGCCAGCAGCTGGGCCCATGGGGTAAAGAATACGCAGTGTTTT.